This TCR beta chain appears in the sequencing data of a study of blood T cell repertoires in COVID-19. TCRdb's table, derived via immunoSEQ multiplex PCR, lists solely in-frame clones and lacks some. The sample has almost 200,000 clones, around 90% seen once. V was clipped by 7 bases and J by 5 bases; unmatched bases: 17. CDR3 length: 17 amino acids. Germline CDR1 and CDR2: LGHDT and YNNKEL (reference sequence). Sequencing used PBMCs or T cells enriched from blood (not recorded which). The V gene is TRBV3-1 (or the pseudogene TRBV3-2), the J gene TRBJ2-5; 9 bases are shared with TRBD2. The sequence was collected from a woman aged 18-29 years who had recovered from COVID-19. The CDR3 loop is CASTPAGSAGGLETQYF. DNA for the CDR3: TGTGCCAGCACCCCGGCGGGTTCGGCGGGGGGGCTGGAGACCCAGTACTTC.